This TCR beta chain was observed in a study of response to subunit inactivated influenza vaccine. Broader study findings: Authors proposed each seasonal influenza vaccination draws in few new T cells.

Concerning this clonotype itself: Its target is unknown.

Using its own MiXCR run on the RT-PCR reads, TCRdb lists one record per CDR3 protein. The sample carries around 500,000 distinct CDR3 sequences, 10% to 11% recorded once. CDR1 and CDR2 from the germline V gene are MNHEY and SVGAGI. V was pared by 2 bases and J by 8 bases, with 5 bases of the junction left unmatched. The CDR3 covers 15 residues. The sequencing here drew on PBMCs from blood, taken 40 to 50 days after vaccination. The genes are TRBV6-5 and TRBJ1-6, with 8 nucleotides matching TRBD1. The sequence was obtained from a man in his fifties or sixties who received an inactivated influenza vaccine. CDR3 sequence: CASSYLDRGYSPLHF. CDR3 in DNA: TGTGCCAGCAGTTACCTTGACAGGGGCTATTCACCCCTCCACTTT.